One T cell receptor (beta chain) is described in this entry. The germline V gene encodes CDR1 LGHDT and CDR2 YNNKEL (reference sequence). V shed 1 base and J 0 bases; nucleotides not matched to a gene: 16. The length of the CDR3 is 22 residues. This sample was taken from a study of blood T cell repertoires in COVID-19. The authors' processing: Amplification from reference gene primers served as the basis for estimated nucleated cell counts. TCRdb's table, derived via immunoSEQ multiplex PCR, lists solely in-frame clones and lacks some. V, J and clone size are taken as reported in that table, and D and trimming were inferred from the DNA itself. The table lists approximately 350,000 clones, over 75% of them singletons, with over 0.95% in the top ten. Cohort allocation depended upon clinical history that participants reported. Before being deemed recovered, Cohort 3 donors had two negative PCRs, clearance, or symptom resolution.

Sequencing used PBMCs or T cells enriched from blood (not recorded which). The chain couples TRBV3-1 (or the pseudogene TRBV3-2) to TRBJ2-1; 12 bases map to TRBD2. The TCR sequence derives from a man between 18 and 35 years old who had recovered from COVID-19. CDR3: CASSQGVSPGLAGPHSYNEQFF. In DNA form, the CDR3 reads TGTGCCAGCAGCCAAGGCGTTTCACCGGGACTAGCGGGTCCCCACTCCTACAATGAGCAGTTCTTC.